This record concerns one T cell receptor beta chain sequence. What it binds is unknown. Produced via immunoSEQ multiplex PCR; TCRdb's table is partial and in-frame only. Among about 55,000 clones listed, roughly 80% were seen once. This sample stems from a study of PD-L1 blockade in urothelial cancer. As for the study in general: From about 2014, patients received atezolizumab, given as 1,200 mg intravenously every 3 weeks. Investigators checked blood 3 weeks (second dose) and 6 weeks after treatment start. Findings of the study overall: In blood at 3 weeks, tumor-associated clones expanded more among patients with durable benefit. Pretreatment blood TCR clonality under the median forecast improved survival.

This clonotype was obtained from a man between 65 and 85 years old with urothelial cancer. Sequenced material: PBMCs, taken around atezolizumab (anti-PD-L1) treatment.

This CDR3 is CASRSVRGTDTQYF. CDR3 in DNA: TGTGCCAGCAGATCCGTTCGAGGGACAGATACGCAGTATTTT. V usage is TRBV2 and J usage is TRBJ2-3, with D tentatively TRBD2 (5 bases). The germline gives CDR1 SNHLY, CDR2 FYNNEI. This CDR3 has 14 amino acids. The V and J ends lost 6 bases and 3 bases respectively, with 13 bases between them.